This entry is about one T cell receptor (beta chain). In the original processing: Amplification of reference gene primers provided the estimated nucleated cell counts. Some clones are missing from TCRdb's copy, which holds only in-frame ones; the method was immunoSEQ multiplex PCR. The DNA was the basis for D and trimming; V, J and clone size are from that table. The repertoire consists of tens of thousands of clones, with around 80% occurring once and the leading ten covering about 10%. The sample is drawn from a study of blood T cell repertoires in COVID-19. As for the study in general: Some COVID-19 samples were acute and others convalescent; all came from the United States, Italy and Spain. Sources were T cells, B-cell-depleted T cells, or PBMCs; the material itself was cDNA or gDNA.

This sequence was found in a man aged 60-69 years with acute or convalescent COVID-19. The sample taken for sequencing was peripheral blood.

This CDR3 reads CASSLGGARGNSNYGYTF. The CDR3 DNA is TGTGCCAGCAGCTTAGGAGGGGCCAGGGGAAATTCCAACTATGGCTACACCTTC. The chain has TRBV7-2 and TRBJ1-2, with D possibly being TRBD1 (6 bases). The germline V gene has CDR1 SGHTA and CDR2 FQGNSA. Deletions cut 1 base from V and 2 bases from J, with 20 bases between. The CDR3 loop spans 18 amino acids.